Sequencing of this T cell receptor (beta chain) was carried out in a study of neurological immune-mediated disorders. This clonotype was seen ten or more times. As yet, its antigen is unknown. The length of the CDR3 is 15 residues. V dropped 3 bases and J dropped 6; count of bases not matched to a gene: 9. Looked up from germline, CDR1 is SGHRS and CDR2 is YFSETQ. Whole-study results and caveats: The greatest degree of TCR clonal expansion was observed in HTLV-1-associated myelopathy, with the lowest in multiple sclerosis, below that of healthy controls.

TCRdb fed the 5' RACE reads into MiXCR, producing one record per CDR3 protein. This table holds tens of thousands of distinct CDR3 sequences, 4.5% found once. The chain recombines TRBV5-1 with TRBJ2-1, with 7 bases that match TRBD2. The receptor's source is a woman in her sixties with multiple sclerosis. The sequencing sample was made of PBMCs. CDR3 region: CASSWGEGHTNEQFF. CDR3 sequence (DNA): TGCGCCAGCAGCTGGGGGGAGGGCCATACCAATGAGCAGTTCTTC.